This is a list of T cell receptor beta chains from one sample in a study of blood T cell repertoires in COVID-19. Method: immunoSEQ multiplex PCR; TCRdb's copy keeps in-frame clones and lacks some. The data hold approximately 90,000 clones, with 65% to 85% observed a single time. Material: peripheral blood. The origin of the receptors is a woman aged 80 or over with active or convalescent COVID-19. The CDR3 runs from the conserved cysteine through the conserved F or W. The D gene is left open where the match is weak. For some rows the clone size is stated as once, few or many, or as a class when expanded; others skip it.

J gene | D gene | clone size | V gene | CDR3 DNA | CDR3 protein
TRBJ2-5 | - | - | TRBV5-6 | TGTGCCAGCAGCTTCCTGACAGGACAAGAGACCCAGTACTTC | CASSFLTGQETQYF
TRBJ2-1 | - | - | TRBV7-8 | TGTGCCAGCAGCGCGGATCGTAGCCGGGTTGAGCAGTTCTTC | CASSADRSRVEQFF
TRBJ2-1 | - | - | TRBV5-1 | TGCGCCAGCAGCTTGAAGGAGGGCCGGATGAATGAGCAGTTCTTC | CASSLKEGRMNEQFF
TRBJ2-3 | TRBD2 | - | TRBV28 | TGTGCCAGCAGTTACCCGGGGGGGGCAGATACGCAGTATTTT | CASSYPGGADTQYF
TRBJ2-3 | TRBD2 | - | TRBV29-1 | TGCAGCGTTGGCGCGAAACTAGCGGGGGTTTTAGATACGCAGTATTTT | CSVGAKLAGVLDTQYF
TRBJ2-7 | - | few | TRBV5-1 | TGCGCCAGCAGCCGGAATTTAGCGGAAAGCTCCTACGAGCAGTACTTC | CASSRNLAESSYEQYF
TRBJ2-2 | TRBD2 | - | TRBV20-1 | TGCAGTGCTAGTAGACTAGCGGGCCCCCAGAGCGGGGAGCTGTTTTTT | CSASRLAGPQSGELFF
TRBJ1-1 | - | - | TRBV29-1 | TGCAGCGTTGAGGACATAGGGACTGAAGCTTTCTTT | CSVEDIGTEAFF
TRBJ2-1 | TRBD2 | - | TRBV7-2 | TGTGCCAGCAGCTTAACCGGGGGGGTTTATAATGAGCAGTTCTTC | CASSLTGGVYNEQFF
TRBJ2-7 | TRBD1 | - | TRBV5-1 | TGCGCCAGCAGCTTGGCCGGGTGGACAGGGGGCCACGAGCAGTACTTC | CASSLAGWTGGHEQYF
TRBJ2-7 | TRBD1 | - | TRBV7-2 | TGTGCCAGCAGCTTTACAGGGGCCTACGAGCAGTACTTC | CASSFTGAYEQYF
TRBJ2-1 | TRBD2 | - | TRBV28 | TGTGCCAGCCGCCTAGCGGTATACAATGAGCAGTTCTTC | CASRLAVYNEQFF
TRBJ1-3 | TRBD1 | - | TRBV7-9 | TGTGCCAGCAGCCCAGGGGGCGCGGGTGGAAACACCATATATTTT | CASSPGGAGGNTIYF
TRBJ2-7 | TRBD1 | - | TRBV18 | TGTGCCAGCTCACCAGGCGACAGGGGGCTATACGAGCAGTACTTC | CASSPGDRGLYEQYF
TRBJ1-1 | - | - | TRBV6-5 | TGTGCCAGCCGGTCGTGGGAGGTGGGCACTGAAGCTTTCTTT | CASRSWEVGTEAFF
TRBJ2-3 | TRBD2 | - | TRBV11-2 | TGTGCCAGCGCCGGGACTAGCGGGGCCCCTTCCTACCCCGCAGATACGCAGTATTTT | CASAGTSGAPSYPADTQYF
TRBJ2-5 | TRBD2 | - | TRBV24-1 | TGTGCCACCAGTGATATCAAAGGGACTAGCGGGAGTTCCCCAGAGACCCAGTACTTC | CATSDIKGTSGSSPETQYF